The clone carrying this T cell receptor (beta chain) was detected a few times. These data originate in a study of T-cell memory formation after mild COVID-19. A single record per CDR3 protein comes from TCRdb applying MiXCR to the 5' RACE reads. The sample has some 150,000 distinct CDR3 sequences, about 5.5% seen once. The junction had 4 bases not matched to a gene; V was cut back by 3 bases and J by 5 bases. The CDR3 sequence is 13 residues long. CDR1 is GTSNPN and CDR2 is SVGIG in the germline V gene (reference sequence). The sample comprised PBMCs or a T cell subset sorted from them (not recorded which). This sequence originates from an adult woman who had mild COVID-19 (a few samples of this study predate the infection). Cell type and time point are not known. This chain links TRBV30 with TRBJ2-1; the match to TRBD1 covers 7 bases. The CDR3 sequence: CAWSVDRDNEQFF. In nucleotides, the CDR3 is TGTGCCTGGAGCGTCGACAGGGACAATGAGCAGTTCTTC.